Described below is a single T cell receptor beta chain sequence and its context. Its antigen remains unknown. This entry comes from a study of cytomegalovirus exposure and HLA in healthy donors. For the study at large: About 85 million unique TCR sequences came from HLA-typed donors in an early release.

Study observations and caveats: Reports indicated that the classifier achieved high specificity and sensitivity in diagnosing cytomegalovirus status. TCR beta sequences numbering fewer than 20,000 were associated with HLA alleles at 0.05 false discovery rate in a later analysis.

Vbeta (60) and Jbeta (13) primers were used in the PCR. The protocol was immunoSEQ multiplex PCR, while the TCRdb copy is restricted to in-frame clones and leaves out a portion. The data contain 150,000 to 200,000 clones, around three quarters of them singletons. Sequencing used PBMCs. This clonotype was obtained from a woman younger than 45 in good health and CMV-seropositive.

The CDR3 region is CASSQGARSGNTIYF. The CDR3 region has the DNA TGTGCCAGCAGCCAGGGGGCCCGCTCTGGAAACACCATATATTTT. This chain uses TRBV14 with TRBJ1-3, with D maybe TRBD1 (6 bases). Germline CDR1 reads SGHDN; CDR2 reads FVKESK. This CDR3 region has 15 residues. V was pared by 3 bases and J by 0 bases, with 9 bases between.